These 7 T cell receptor beta chains share one sample of origin, sequenced in a study of blood T cell repertoires in COVID-19. Profiled with immunoSEQ multiplex PCR; TCRdb holds only in-frame clones, not every one. The repertoire has roughly 200,000 clones, about 88% of them found once; the top ten carry approximately 1.6%. The specimen sequenced was peripheral blood. The receptors shown here come from a man between 65 and 85 years old with acute or convalescent COVID-19.

V and J are TRBV2 and TRBJ1-2, with D possibly TRBD1 on 5 matching bases. Germline lookup yields CDR1 SNHLY and CDR2 FYNNEI. The CDR3 runs 16 residues. V lost 1 base and J lost 5, with 17 bases in between. CDR3 sequence (DNA): TGTGCCAGCAGTGAAGATAACCAGGGAAGGCTTTATGGCTACACCTTC. It specifies CASSEDNQGRLYGYTF.

This clone was seen a single time. The chain couples TRBV18 to TRBJ1-2; D gene uncertain. Trimming stripped 3 bases from V and 3 bases from J, with 11 bases between. The CDR3 totals 14 residues. Germline V lookup: CDR1 KGHSH, CDR2 LQKENI. Written as DNA, the CDR3 is TGTGCCAGCTCACCTTCAATCGGGGACTATGGCTACACCTTC. Translated: CASSPSIGDYGYTF.

The chain recombines TRBV18 with TRBJ2-1; D not certain. Trimming took 0 bases from V and 6 from J, leaving 9 bases between them. Per germline, CDR1 KGHSH and CDR2 LQKENI. The CDR3 covers 14 residues. The CDR3 DNA is TGTGCCAGCTCACCACCGGCCGGGTTCAATGAGCAGTTCTTC. Amino acid sequence: CASSPPAGFNEQFF.

The rearrangement joins TRBV6-5 to TRBJ1-1, with D unclear. V was shortened by 2 bases and J by 2 bases, with 9 bases between the two germline ends. CDR1 MNHEY and CDR2 SVGAGI come from the germline V gene. The CDR3 has 14 amino acids. The CDR3 spells CASSYRLTNTEAFF. For the CDR3, the DNA is TGTGCCAGCAGTTACCGGCTGACTAACACTGAAGCTTTCTTT.

The J gene is TRBJ2-5, the V gene TRBV24-1, with 8 bases matching TRBD2. Germline-derived CDR1 and CDR2 are KGHDR and SFDVKD. There are 13 residues in the CDR3. The V and J ends lost 9 bases and 5 bases, in that order; junction bases with no gene match: 7. The CDR3 sequence is CATSGGRRETQYF. The CDR3 DNA reads TGTGCCACCTCGGGGGGGCGGAGGGAGACCCAGTACTTC.

The V gene is TRBV10-3, the J gene TRBJ1-5, with D possibly matching TRBD1 (6 bases). The CDR3 sequence is 13 residues long. CDR1 and CDR2 (germline): ENHRY, SYGVKD. V lost 6 bases to trimming and J lost 7 bases, with 13 bases between them. The CDR3 region has the DNA TGTGCCATCAGGGAGGGGGGGGGACAGCCCCAGCATTTT. Its protein product is CAIREGGGQPQHF.

The chain is built from TRBV25-1 and TRBJ1-6; no clear D. This CDR3 is built from 12 residues. V dropped 7 bases and J dropped 7 bases, with 8 bases sitting between them. Germline values: CDR1 MGHDK, CDR2 SYGVNS. The CDR3 loop reads CASNAGNSPLHF. CDR3 bases: TGTGCCAGCAATGCGGGCAATTCACCCCTCCACTTT.